Below are 10 T cell receptor beta chains sequenced from a single sample in a study of T cells after yellow fever vaccination. MiXCR was run by TCRdb on the 5' RACE reads, yielding one entry per CDR3 protein. Here the sample spans 300,000 to 450,000 distinct CDR3 sequences, roughly 8% being singletons. Sequencing was performed on PBMCs, taken about 49 days after the first yellow fever vaccination. Receptors originate from a man younger than 35 who received the YFV17D yellow fever vaccine.

The rearrangement links TRBV5-1 to TRBJ2-5; TRBD1 is a possible D gene (7 bases). Trimming removed 4 bases at V and 2 bases at J, with 18 bases between. This CDR3 is built from 16 residues. Germline lookup yields CDR1 SGHRS and CDR2 YFSETQ. Written as DNA, the CDR3 is TGCGCCAGCAGCGGGGGGACAGCGCCCCTACAAGAGACCCAGTACTTC. This gives the protein CASSGGTAPLQETQYF.

This clonotype was picked up a small number of times. The chain has TRBV19 and TRBJ2-5; 10 bases agree with TRBD2. CDR3 size: 15 residues. The V and J ends lost 6 bases and 3 bases, in that order; junction bases with no gene match: 7. Germline CDR1 and CDR2: LNHDA and SQIVND (reference sequence). The CDR3 DNA is TGTGCCAGTAGACCGGGACTAGCGCTTAAAGAGACCCAGTACTTC. Translated, it gives CASRPGLALKETQYF.

This clonotype occurred a few times. An end of the junction differs from the germline gene, which may be a read error. The V and J genes are TRBV7-2 and TRBJ1-3, with D perhaps TRBD1 (5 bases). The CDR3 sequence is 15 residues long. CDR1 is SGHTA, CDR2 FQGNSA, per germline. The CDR3, as DNA: TGTGCCAGCACCTTAGGGGCGGGAGTTGGAAACACCATATATTTT. Translation: CASTLGAGVGNTIYF.

About this clonotype: Germline is not matched at one junction end, which may reflect a read error. The chain couples TRBV12-5 to TRBJ1-1, with D tentatively TRBD1 (5 bases). Germline assignment: CDR1 LGHNT and CDR2 FRNRAP. The CDR3 is 12 amino acids. Here the CDR3 DNA reads TGTGCTAGTGGCTTGGGGGGCACTGAAGCTTTCTTT. Its protein product is CASGLGGTEAFF.

This clonotype was observed at least ten times. The chain uses TRBV3-1 and TRBJ2-7; D is uncertain. Trimming shortened V by 0 bases and J by 2 bases, and 14 bases separated the two germline ends. The germline V gene encodes CDR1 LGHDT and CDR2 YNNKEL (reference sequence). This CDR3 contains 16 residues. The CDR3 nucleotides are TGTGCCAGCAGCCAAGATTTACCGCCTGCTACCTACGAGCAGTACGTC. This encodes CASSQDLPPATYEQYV.

This clonotype was seen repeatedly, ten times or more. V gene TRBV11-2 combines with J gene TRBJ1-2; no reliable D call. Germline V gene data show CDR1 as SGHAT and CDR2 as FQNNGV. Trimming cost V 3 bases and J 4 bases, with 6 bases left between them. CDR3 length equals 12 residues. The CDR3 DNA reads TGTGCCAGCAGCTTTTCAGGCTATGGCTACACCTTC. Its translation: CASSFSGYGYTF.

The gene calls are TRBV20-1 and TRBJ2-1, with D uncertain. The germline V and J ends were trimmed by 0 bases and 6 bases, with 15 bases remaining between them. The CDR3 is made up of 15 amino acids. Germline V gives CDR1 DFQATT, CDR2 SNEGSKA (reference sequence). Here the CDR3 reads CSARDTDRWGNEQFF. In DNA form, the CDR3 reads TGCAGTGCTAGAGACACGGACCGCTGGGGCAATGAGCAGTTCTTC.

The chain carries TRBV9 and TRBJ2-1; 11 bases match TRBD2. The V gene's germline CDR1 is SGDLS and CDR2 YYNGEE. V lost 0 bases and J lost 10; bases outside the gene matches: 9. The CDR3 has 16 residues. The DNA of the CDR3 is TGTGCCAGCAGCGTAGTAGGGACTAGCGGTTCTGGGGAGCAGTTCTTC. Translated, it gives CASSVVGTSGSGEQFF.

Only a few counts were recorded for this clonotype. This chain uses TRBV12-3 or TRBV12-4 with TRBJ1-6; 8 bases are shared with TRBD1. With V trimmed by 2 bases and J by 10 bases, 7 bases remained unmatched. This CDR3 has 15 amino acids. CDR3 protein: CASSLSGQEGSPLHF. The CDR3 DNA is TGTGCCAGCAGTTTATCGGGACAGGAGGGGTCACCCCTCCACTTT.

The V gene is TRBV7-8, the J gene TRBJ1-2; possible D gene TRBD1, 5 bases. The CDR3 is 14 residues long. Germline CDR1 SGHVS, CDR2 FQNEAQ. Trimming cost V 0 bases and J 8 bases, with 13 bases left between them. The CDR3 DNA reads TGTGCCAGCAGCTTAGCGTGGGGGGAAGGAGGCTACACCTTC. This codes for CASSLAWGEGGYTF.